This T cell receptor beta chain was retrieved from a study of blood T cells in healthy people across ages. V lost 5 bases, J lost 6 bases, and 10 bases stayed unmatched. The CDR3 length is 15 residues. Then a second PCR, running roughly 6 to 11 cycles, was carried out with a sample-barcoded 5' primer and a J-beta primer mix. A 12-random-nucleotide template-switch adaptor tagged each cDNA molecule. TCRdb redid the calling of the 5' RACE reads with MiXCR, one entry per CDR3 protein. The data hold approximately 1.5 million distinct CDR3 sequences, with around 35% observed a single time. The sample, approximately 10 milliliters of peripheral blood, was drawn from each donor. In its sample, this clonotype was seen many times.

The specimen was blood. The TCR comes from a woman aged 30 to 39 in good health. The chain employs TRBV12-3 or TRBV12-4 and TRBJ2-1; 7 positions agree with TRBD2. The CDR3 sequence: CASSPRAAGSNEQFF. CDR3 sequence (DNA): TGTGCCAGCAGTCCCCGCGCAGCGGGATCCAATGAGCAGTTCTTC.